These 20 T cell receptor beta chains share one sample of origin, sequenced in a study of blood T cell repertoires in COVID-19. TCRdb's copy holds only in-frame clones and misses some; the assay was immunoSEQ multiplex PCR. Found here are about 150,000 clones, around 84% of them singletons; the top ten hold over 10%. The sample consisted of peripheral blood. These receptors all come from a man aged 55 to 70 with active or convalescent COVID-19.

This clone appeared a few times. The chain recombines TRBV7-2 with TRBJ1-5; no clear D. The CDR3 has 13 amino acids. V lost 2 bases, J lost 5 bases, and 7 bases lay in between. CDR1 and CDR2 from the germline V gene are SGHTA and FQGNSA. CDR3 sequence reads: CASSLTRDQPQHF. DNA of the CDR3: TGTGCCAGCAGCTTAACCCGAGATCAGCCCCAGCATTTT.

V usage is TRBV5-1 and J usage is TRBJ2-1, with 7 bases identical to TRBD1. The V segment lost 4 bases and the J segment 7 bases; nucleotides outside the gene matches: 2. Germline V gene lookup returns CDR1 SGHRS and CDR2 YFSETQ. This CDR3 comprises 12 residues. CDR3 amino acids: CASSPQGNEQFF. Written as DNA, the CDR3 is TGCGCCAGCAGCCCACAGGGGAATGAGCAGTTCTTC.

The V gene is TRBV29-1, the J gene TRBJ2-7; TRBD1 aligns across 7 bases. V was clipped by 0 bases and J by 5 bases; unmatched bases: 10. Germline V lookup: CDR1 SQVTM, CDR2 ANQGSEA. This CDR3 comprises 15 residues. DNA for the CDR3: TGCAGCGTTGAAGATCGGATCAGGGGGTTCAACGAGCAGTACTTC. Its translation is CSVEDRIRGFNEQYF.

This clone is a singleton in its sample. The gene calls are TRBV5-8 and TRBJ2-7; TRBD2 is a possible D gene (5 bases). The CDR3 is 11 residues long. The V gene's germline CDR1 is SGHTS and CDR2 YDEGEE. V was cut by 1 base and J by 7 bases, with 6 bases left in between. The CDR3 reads CASSLWREQYF. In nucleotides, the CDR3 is TGTGCCAGCAGCTTGTGGAGGGAGCAGTACTTC.

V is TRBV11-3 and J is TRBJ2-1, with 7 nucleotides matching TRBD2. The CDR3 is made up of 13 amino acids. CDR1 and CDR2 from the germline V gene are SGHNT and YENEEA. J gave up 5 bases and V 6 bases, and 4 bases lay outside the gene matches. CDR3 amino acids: CASSPGTNNEQFF. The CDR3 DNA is TGTGCCAGCAGTCCGGGGACTAACAATGAGCAGTTCTTC.

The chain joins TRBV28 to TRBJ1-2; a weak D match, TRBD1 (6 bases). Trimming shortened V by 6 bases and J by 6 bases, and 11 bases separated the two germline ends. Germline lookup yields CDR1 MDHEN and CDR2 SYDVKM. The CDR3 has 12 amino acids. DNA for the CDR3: TGTGCCAGCAGCCCGGGGGGGCATGGCTACACCTTC. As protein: CASSPGGHGYTF.

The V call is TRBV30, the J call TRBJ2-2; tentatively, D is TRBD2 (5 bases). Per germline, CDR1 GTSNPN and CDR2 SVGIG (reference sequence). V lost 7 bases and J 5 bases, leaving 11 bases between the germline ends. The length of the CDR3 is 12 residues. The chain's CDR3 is CASSLVTGELFF. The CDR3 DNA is TGTGCCTCGTCACTAGTAACCGGGGAGCTGTTTTTT.

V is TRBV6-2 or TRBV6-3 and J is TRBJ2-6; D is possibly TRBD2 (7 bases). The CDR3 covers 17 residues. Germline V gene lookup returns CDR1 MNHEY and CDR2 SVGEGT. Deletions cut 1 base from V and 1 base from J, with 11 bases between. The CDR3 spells CASSYLGGLSGANVLTF. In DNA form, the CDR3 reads TGTGCCAGCAGTTACTTGGGGGGGCTGTCTGGGGCCAACGTCCTGACTTTC.

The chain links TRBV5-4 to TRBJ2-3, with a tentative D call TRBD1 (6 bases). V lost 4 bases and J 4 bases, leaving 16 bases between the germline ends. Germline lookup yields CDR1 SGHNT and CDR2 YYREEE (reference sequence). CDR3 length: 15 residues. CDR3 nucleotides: TGTGCCAGCAGCCTAGGGGGTGAAGGGGCAGATACGCAGTATTTT. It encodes CASSLGGEGADTQYF.

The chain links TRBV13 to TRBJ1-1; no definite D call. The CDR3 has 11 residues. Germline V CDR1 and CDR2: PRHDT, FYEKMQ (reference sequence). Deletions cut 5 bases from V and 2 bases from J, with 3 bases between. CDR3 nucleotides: TGTGCCAGCAGCCTTAACACTGAAGCTTTCTTT. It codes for CASSLNTEAFF.

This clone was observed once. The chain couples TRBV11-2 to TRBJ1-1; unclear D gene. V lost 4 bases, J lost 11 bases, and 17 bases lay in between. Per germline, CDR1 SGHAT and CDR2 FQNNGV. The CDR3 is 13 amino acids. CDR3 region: CASSSPGEAGAFF. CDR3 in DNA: TGTGCCAGCAGCTCACCCGGGGAGGCTGGTGCTTTCTTT.

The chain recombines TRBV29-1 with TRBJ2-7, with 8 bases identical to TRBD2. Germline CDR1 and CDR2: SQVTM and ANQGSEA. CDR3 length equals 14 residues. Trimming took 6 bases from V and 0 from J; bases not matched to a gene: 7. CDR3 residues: CSVAPSGSSYEQYF. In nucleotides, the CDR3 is TGCAGCGTCGCCCCCAGCGGGAGCTCCTACGAGCAGTACTTC.

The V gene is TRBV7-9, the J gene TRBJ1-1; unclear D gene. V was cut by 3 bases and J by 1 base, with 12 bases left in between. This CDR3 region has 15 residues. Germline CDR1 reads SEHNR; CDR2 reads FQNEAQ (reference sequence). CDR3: CASSFGWEGNTEAFF. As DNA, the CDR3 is TGTGCCAGCAGCTTCGGCTGGGAGGGGAACACTGAAGCTTTCTTT.

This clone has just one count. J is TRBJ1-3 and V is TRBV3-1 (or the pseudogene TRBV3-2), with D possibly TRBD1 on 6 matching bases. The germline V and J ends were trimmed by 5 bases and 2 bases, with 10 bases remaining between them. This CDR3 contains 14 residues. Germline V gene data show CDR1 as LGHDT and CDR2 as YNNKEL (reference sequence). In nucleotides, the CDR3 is TGTGCCAGCAGCTCCACAGGGACTGGAAACACCATATATTTT. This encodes CASSSTGTGNTIYF.

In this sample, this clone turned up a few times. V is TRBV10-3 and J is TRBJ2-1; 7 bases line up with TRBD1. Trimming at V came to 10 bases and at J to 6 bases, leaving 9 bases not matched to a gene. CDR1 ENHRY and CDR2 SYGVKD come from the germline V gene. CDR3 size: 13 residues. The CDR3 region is CATRQGALNEQFF. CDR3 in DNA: TGTGCCACCCGACAGGGAGCCCTCAATGAGCAGTTCTTC.

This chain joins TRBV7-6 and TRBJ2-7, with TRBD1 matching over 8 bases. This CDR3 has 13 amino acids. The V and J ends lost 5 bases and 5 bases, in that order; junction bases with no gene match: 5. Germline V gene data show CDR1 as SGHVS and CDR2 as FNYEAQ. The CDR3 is CASSLDRGNEQYF. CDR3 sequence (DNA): TGTGCCAGCAGCCTAGACAGGGGCAACGAGCAGTACTTC.

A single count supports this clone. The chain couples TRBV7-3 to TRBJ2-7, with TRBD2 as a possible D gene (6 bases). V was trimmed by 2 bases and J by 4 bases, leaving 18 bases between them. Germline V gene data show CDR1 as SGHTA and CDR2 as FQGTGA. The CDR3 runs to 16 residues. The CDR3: CASSLAYQGGGYEQYF. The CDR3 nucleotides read TGTGCCAGCAGCTTAGCTTACCAGGGAGGAGGGTACGAGCAGTACTTC.

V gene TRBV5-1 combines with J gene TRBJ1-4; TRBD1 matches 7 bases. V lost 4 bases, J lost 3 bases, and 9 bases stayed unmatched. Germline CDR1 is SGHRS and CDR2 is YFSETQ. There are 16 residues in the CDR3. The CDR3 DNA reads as TGCGCCAGCAGCCCAGGACAGGCCGGTCCTAATGAAAAACTGTTTTTT. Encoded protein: CASSPGQAGPNEKLFF.

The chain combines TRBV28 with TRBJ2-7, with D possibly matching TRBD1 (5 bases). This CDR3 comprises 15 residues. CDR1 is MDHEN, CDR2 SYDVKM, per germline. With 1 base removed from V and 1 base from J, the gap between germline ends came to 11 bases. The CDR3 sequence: CASSLSQGGSYEQYF. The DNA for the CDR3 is TGTGCCAGCAGTTTATCCCAGGGTGGGTCCTACGAGCAGTACTTC.

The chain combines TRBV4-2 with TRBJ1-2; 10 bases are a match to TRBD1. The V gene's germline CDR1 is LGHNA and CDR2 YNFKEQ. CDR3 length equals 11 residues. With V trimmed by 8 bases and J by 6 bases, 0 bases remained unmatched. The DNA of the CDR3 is TGTGCCAGCGGGACAGGGGATGGCTACACCTTC. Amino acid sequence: CASGTGDGYTF.